This T cell receptor beta chain was identified during a study of siplizumab effects on memory and regulatory T cells. CDR1 and CDR2 (germline): SGHVS, FQNEAQ. The CDR3 contains 14 residues. Trimming removed 2 bases at V and 5 bases at J, with 12 bases between. The protocol was immunoSEQ multiplex PCR, while the TCRdb copy is restricted to in-frame clones and leaves out a portion. This table holds tens of thousands of clones, about 90% found once. This clone was recorded once. This TCR was sampled from a human donor in good health. The rearrangement joins TRBV7-8 to TRBJ1-1; unclear D gene. The material sequenced was Tregs sorted from blood. The CDR3 coding sequence is TGTGCCAGCAGCTTACGAACGGGATTGACTGAAGCTTTCTTT. This sequence encodes CASSLRTGLTEAFF.